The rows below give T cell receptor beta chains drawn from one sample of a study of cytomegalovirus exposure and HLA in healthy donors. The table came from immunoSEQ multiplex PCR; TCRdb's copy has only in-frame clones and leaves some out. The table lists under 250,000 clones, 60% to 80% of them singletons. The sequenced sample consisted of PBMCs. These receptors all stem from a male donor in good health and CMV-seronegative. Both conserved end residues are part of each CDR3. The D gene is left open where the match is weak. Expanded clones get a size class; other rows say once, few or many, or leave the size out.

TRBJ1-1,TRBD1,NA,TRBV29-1,TGCAGCGTCAGGGGGCGAATGAACACTGAAGCTTTCTTT,CSVRGRMNTEAFF
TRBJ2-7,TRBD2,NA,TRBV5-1,TGCGCCAGCAGCTTTATCGCGGGGGGACCCTCCTACGAGCAGTACTTC,CASSFIAGGPSYEQYF
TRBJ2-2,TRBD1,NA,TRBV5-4,TGTGCCAGCAGCTGGGGACAGGGTACCGGGGAGCTGTTTTTT,CASSWGQGTGELFF
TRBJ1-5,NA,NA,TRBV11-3,TGTGCCAGCAGCATACTCACAGGTGATAGCAATCAGCCCCAGCATTTT,CASSILTGDSNQPQHF
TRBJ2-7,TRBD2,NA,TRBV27,TGTGCCAGCAAAGGGTGGGGTGGACTAGCGGGAGGACAAAGCTACGAGCAGTACTTC,CASKGWGGLAGGQSYEQYF
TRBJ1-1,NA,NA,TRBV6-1,TGTGCCAGCAGTGTATGGGGGCCTAACACTGAAGCTTTCTTT,CASSVWGPNTEAFF
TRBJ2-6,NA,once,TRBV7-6,TGTGCCAGCAGCTTAATAGCCTCTGGGGCCAACGTCCTGACTTTC,CASSLIASGANVLTF
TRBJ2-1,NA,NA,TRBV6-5,TGTGCCAGCACTCAGGCGGAGGGCCAGAGGCAGTTCTTC,CASTQAEGQRQFF
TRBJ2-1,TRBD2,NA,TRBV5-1,TGCGCCAGCAGCTTGGGACTAGCGGGAGGGAGTGAGCAGTTCTTC,CASSLGLAGGSEQFF
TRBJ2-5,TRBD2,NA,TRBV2,TGTGCCAGCCGGGGGGGCCAGCTTGAGGAGACCCAGTACTTC,CASRGGQLEETQYF
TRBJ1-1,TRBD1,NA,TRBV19,TGTGCCAGTAGGCTACAGGGGGCGAGGTACACTGAAGCTTTCTTT,CASRLQGARYTEAFF
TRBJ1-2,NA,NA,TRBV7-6,TGTGCCAGCAGCTTACCCAGGCCCCCCTATGGCTACACCTTC,CASSLPRPPYGYTF
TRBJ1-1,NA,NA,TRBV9,TGTGCCAGCAGCCCCGGTTTTAACACTGAAGCTTTCTTT,CASSPGFNTEAFF
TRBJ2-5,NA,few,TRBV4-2,TGTGCCAGCAGCCTCCGAGGGAGCGGGGAGACCCAGTACTTC,CASSLRGSGETQYF
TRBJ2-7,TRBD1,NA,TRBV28,TGTGCCAGCATTCCTTCCGGGACAGGGAAGGAGCAGTACTTC,CASIPSGTGKEQYF
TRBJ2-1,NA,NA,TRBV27,TGTGCCAGCAGTGCGCCTTACAATGAGCAGTTCTTC,CASSAPYNEQFF
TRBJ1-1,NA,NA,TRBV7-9,TGTGCCAGCAGCCGACAATTGGGGGCTTTCACTGAAGCTTTCTTT,CASSRQLGAFTEAFF
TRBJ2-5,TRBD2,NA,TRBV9,TGTGCCAGCAGCGTAGAACTAGCGGGAGAGACCCAGTACTTC,CASSVELAGETQYF
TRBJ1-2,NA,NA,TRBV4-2,TGTGCCAGCAGCCAAGAAGCAGGCGCCTATGGCTACACCTTC,CASSQEAGAYGYTF
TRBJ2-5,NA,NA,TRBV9,TGTGCCAGCAGCGTAGGTGGCCCCTCGGAGACCCAGTACTTC,CASSVGGPSETQYF
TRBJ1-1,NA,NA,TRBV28,TGTGCCAGCACCCTCGGTAACACTGAAGCTTTCTTT,CASTLGNTEAFF
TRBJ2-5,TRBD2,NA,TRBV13,TGTGCCAGCAGCTCAAGACTAGCGGGAGTATGGGAGACCCAGTACTTC,CASSSRLAGVWETQYF
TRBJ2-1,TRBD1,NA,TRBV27,TGTGCCAGCAGTTCCGAGGGACAGGGCTACAATGAGCAGTTCTTC,CASSSEGQGYNEQFF
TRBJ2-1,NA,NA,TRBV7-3,TGTGCCAGCAGCTTAGGCGGAATCACCTACAATGAGCAGTTCTTC,CASSLGGITYNEQFF
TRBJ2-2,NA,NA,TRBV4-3,TGCGCCAGCAGCCAAGGTATAAACACCGGGGAGCTGTTTTTT,CASSQGINTGELFF
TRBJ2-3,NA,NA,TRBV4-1,TGCGCCAGCAGCCCAGCATGGGGCGGGGGCCTCCCGGGGGTTGGAGATACGCAGTATTTT,CASSPAWGGGLPGVGDTQYF
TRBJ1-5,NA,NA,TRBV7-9,TGTTCCAGCAGCCCCCCAGATCAGCCCCAGCATTTT,CSSSPPDQPQHF
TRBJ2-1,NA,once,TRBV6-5,TGTGCCAGCAGTCTCCGGACGGGCGGGATTGATGAGCAGTTCTTC,CASSLRTGGIDEQFF
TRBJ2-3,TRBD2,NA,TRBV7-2,TGTGCCAGCAGCTTAGCACTAGCGGGGGCAGATACGCAGTATTTT,CASSLALAGADTQYF
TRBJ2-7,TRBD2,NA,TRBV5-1,TGCGCCAGCAGCTTGGATACTAGCGGCATTTACTACGAGCAGTACTTC,CASSLDTSGIYYEQYF
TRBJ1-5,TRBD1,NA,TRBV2,TGTGCCAGCAGGTTGAGGACAGGGGATTGGCAGCCCCAGCATTTT,CASRLRTGDWQPQHF
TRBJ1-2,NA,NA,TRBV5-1,TGCGCCAGCAGCTCGACACCCTATGGCTACACCTTC,CASSSTPYGYTF
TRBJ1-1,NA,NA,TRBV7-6,TGTGCCAGCAGCTTAGGGACAGCGGGGGAAGCTTTCTTT,CASSLGTAGEAFF
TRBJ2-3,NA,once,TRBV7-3,TGTGCCAGCAGCCGAGACCGGCAGGCAGATACGCAGTATTTT,CASSRDRQADTQYF
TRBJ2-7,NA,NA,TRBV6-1,TGTGCCAGCAATACGGCTAGCCTTCTCTACGAGCAGTACTTC,CASNTASLLYEQYF
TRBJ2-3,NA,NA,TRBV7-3,TGTGCCAGCAGGGAGGCAGGCACAGATACGCAGTATTTT,CASREAGTDTQYF
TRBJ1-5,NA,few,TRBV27,TGTGCCAGCAACCATAAGACGGGGCAGGGGTTAAGCAATCAGCCCCAGCATTTT,CASNHKTGQGLSNQPQHF
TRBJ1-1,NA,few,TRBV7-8,TGTGCCAGCAGCTTAAGAGGGGGTATCACTGAAGCTTTCTTT,CASSLRGGITEAFF
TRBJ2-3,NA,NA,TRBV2,TGTGCCAGCAGTGAGGGGAGGGATACGCAGTATTTT,CASSEGRDTQYF
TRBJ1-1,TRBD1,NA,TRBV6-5,TGTGCCAGCAGTTTACCAGGGGGCTCGTATACTGAAGCTTTCTTT,CASSLPGGSYTEAFF
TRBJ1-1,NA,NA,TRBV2,TGTGCCAGCAGACAGGGTTTGAACACTGAAGCTTTCTTT,CASRQGLNTEAFF
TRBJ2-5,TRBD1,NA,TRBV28,TGTGCCAGCACTCTGGGACAGCAAGAGACCCAGTACTTC,CASTLGQQETQYF
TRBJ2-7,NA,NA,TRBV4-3,TGCGCCAGCAGCCAAGTTGGGTTGGAAGCGAGCGAGCAGTACTTC,CASSQVGLEASEQYF
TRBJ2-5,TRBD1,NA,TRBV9,TGTGCCAGCAGCCAATCAGGGGGCGCAGGGACCCAGTACTTC,CASSQSGGAGTQYF
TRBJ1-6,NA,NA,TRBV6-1,TGTGCCAGCAGTGACTCGGGAGAGGGATATTCACCCCTCCACTTT,CASSDSGEGYSPLHF
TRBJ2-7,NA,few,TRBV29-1,TGCAGCGTTGAAGATCGTGCGGCCGCGCAGTACTTC,CSVEDRAAAQYF
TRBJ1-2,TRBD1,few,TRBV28,TGTGCCAGCAGATCGCCGGGACAGGGTAACTATGGCTACACCTTC,CASRSPGQGNYGYTF
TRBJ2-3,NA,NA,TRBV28,TGTGCCAGCAGCGAGACAAGCTATACGCAGTATTTT,CASSETSYTQYF
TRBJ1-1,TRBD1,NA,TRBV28,TGTGCCAGCAGTGAGCAGGGGGCGCTTGGGGGAGCTTTCTTT,CASSEQGALGGAFF
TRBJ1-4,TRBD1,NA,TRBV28,TGTGCCAGCCTCTCCCGGGGACAGGGGGTTGAAAAACTGTTTTTT,CASLSRGQGVEKLFF
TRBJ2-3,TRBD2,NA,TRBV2,TGTGCCAGCAGTTCCGGGACTAGCTCCACAGATACGCAGTATTTT,CASSSGTSSTDTQYF
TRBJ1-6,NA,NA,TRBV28,TGTGCCAGCGGGGGGTCCCCTAATTCACCCCTCCACTTT,CASGGSPNSPLHF
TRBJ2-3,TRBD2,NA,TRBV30,TGTGCCTGGAGTGCCCGGAGGGCCGGGGGGACAGATACGCAGTATTTT,CAWSARRAGGTDTQYF
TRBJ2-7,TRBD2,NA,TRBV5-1,TGCGCCAGCAGCCCTGGGACTATTGGCGAGCAGTACTTC,CASSPGTIGEQYF
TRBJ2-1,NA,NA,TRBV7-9,TGTGCCAGCAGCTTCAATCAGGGGAGCAATGAGCAGTTCTTC,CASSFNQGSNEQFF
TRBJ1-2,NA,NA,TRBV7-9,TGTGCCAGCAGCTCCACTGGTCGGACAGATCAAAACTATGGCTACACCTTC,CASSSTGRTDQNYGYTF
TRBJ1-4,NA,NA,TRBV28,TGTGCCAGCAGCCAGACCAGCCCCAGGATCGTGAATGAAAAACTGTTTTTT,CASSQTSPRIVNEKLFF
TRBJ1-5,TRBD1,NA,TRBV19,TGTGCCAGTAGTATGGGGACAGGCCTCTGGGATCAGCCCCAGCATTTT,CASSMGTGLWDQPQHF